These 8 T cell receptor beta chains came from one sample sequenced in a study of blood T cell repertoires in COVID-19. The method was immunoSEQ multiplex PCR; TCRdb's version includes in-frame clones alone and lacks a portion of them. In the table there are about 99,000 clones, roughly 89% of which are singletons. Sequencing used peripheral blood. The source of these receptors is a human donor in a cohort sampled during active COVID-19.

This chain connects TRBV7-3 to TRBJ2-3; unclear D gene. Germline assignment: CDR1 SGHTA and CDR2 FQGTGA. Trimming stripped 1 base from V and 2 bases from J, with 7 bases between. The CDR3 is made up of 14 amino acids. The CDR3 DNA reads TGTGCCAGCAGCTTAAGGAGTCACACAGATACGCAGTATTTT. It encodes CASSLRSHTDTQYF. Variable domain in full (rest from reference TRBV7-3 and TRBJ2-3): GAGVSQTPSNKVTEKGKYVELRCDPISGHTALYWYRQSLGQGPEFLIYFQGTGAADDSGLPNDRFFAVRPEGSVSTLKIQRTERGDSAVYLCASSLRSHTDTQYFGPGTRLTVL.

The chain links TRBV4-2 to TRBJ2-7; 9 bases map to TRBD2. V was pared by 6 bases and J by 3 bases, with 6 bases of the junction left unmatched. From germline, CDR1 is LGHNA and CDR2 YNFKEQ. The CDR3 totals 14 residues. The chain's CDR3 is CASRPTSGHYEQYF. The CDR3 nucleotides read TGTGCCAGCAGGCCAACTAGCGGGCACTACGAGCAGTACTTC.

This chain links TRBV27 with TRBJ2-1, with 8 bases identical to TRBD2. Germline V gene data show CDR1 as MNHEY and CDR2 as SMNVEV (reference sequence). This CDR3 comprises 16 residues. Trimming took 6 bases from V and 3 from J; bases not matched to a gene: 10. In DNA form, the CDR3 reads TGTGCCAGCAGGCGATGGAGCGGGGGCTACTACAATGAGCAGTTCTTC. It is translated as CASRRWSGGYYNEQFF.

This chain connects TRBV5-1 to TRBJ1-1, with 7 bases identical to TRBD1. The CDR3 length is 18 residues. V dropped 0 bases and J dropped 3; count of bases not matched to a gene: 14. The germline gives CDR1 SGHRS, CDR2 YFSETQ. The CDR3 loop reads CASSLEPLNYRGHTEAFF. DNA for the CDR3: TGCGCCAGCAGCTTGGAGCCTTTAAATTACAGGGGACACACTGAAGCTTTCTTT.

V and J are TRBV19 and TRBJ1-4; D uncertain. V was pared by 5 bases and J by 10 bases, with 11 bases between. This CDR3 is built from 12 residues. Germline CDR1 reads LNHDA; CDR2 reads SQIVND (reference sequence). The chain's CDR3 is CASSFSNGKLFF. CDR3 sequence (DNA): TGTGCCAGTAGTTTCTCGAACGGAAAACTGTTTTTT.

This clone showed up just once. CDR3 sequence (DNA): TGTGCCAGCAGCTTAATATACGGGAGAAAAACCGGGGAGCTGTTTTTT. Residues: CASSLIYGRKTGELFF. This chain connects TRBV7-9 to TRBJ2-2; D perhaps matches TRBD2 (6 bases). Germline CDR1 SEHNR, CDR2 FQNEAQ (reference sequence). This CDR3 has 16 residues. V was shortened by 2 bases and J by 5 bases, with 15 bases between the two germline ends.

This rearrangement joins TRBV18 to TRBJ2-7; TRBD2 aligns across 7 bases. The junction had 7 bases not matched to a gene; V was cut back by 6 bases and J by 2 bases. Germline V gene sequence: CDR1 KGHSH, CDR2 LQKENI. CDR3 size: 14 residues. In DNA, the CDR3 is TGTGCCAGCTCTCCAGGCGGGGGAACCTACGAGCAGTACTTC. Its translation: CASSPGGGTYEQYF.

J is TRBJ1-2 and V is TRBV28; D is unresolved. The CDR3 totals 16 residues. Trimming took 3 bases from V and 0 from J, leaving 14 bases between them. In germline, CDR1 is MDHEN, CDR2 SYDVKM. The CDR3 reads CASSFNLAVANYGYTF. In nucleotides, the CDR3 is TGTGCCAGCAGTTTCAATTTGGCAGTCGCTAACTATGGCTACACCTTC.